The 2 T cell receptor beta chains listed next were all sequenced from one sample in a study of CXCR3-negative and CXCR3-positive naive CD8 T cells. The libraries of TRB cDNA were constructed through 5' RACE using UMI labels. TCRdb re-called the 5' RACE reads; every CDR3 protein appears as one record, without DNA. The sample's table shows about 43,000 distinct CDR3 sequences. The sample comprised memory CD8+ T cells from blood. All receptors come from a human donor in good health. Some clones in this sample may be carry-over from other donors' samples.

The chain links TRBV20-1 to TRBJ2-3; checking the TCRdb D call of TRBD1 is not possible without DNA. CDR1 is DFQATT and CDR2 is SNEGSKA in the germline V gene (reference sequence). CDR3 length: 18 residues. The CDR3 here is CSARDSVIGTVHTDTQYF.

This chain joins TRBV6-6 and TRBJ2-3. CDR1 is MNHNY and CDR2 is SVGAGI in the germline V gene (reference sequence). The CDR3 spans 14 residues. CDR3 protein: CASSYTDSTDTQYF.